This T cell receptor (beta chain) was sequenced during a study of blood T cell repertoires in COVID-19. Across the study: The United States, Italy and Spain provided the acute and convalescent COVID-19 samples. T cells, B-cell-depleted T cells, or PBMCs supplied cDNA or gDNA.

The authors' processing: How many nucleated cells were present was estimated from reference gene primer amplification. Sequencing used immunoSEQ multiplex PCR; TCRdb keeps in-frame clones, though not all of them. Clone size and V and J calls were adopted from that table, with D and trimming inferred from the DNA. The sample lists roughly 59,000 clones, 76% occurring once. The germline CDR1 and CDR2 sequences are ENHRY and SYGVKD. V gave up 6 bases and J gave up 4 bases; unmatched junction bases: 5. The CDR3 is 15 amino acids. The sequenced sample was peripheral blood. The source of this sequence is a woman between 50 and 59 years old with active or convalescent COVID-19. This chain links TRBV10-3 with TRBJ2-2; 10 bases fit TRBD1. The CDR3 region is CAISWTGGFTGELFF. The CDR3 DNA sequence: TGTGCCATCAGCTGGACAGGGGGTTTCACCGGGGAGCTGTTTTTT.